This paragraph covers one TCR beta chain sequence. Its antigen remains unknown. Profiled with immunoSEQ multiplex PCR; TCRdb holds only in-frame clones, not every one. The top ten hold around 5% of the sample, which has about 150,000 clones, around 89% seen once. The record originates from a study of T cell responses to AZD1222 COVID-19 vaccine. The CDR3 covers 16 residues. Germline CDR1 is LGHNA and CDR2 is YSLEER. The V and J ends lost 3 bases and 1 base respectively, with 10 bases between them. Study outcomes and limitations: White British people made up most donors, females outnumbered males, and clonal diversity was possibly underestimated. Close to half of all spike-specific TCRs reportedly target regions of the variants that are unmutated.

The starting material was peripheral blood, obtained on day 0 of AZD1222 vaccination. The rearrangement joins TRBV4-3 to TRBJ2-6, with D perhaps TRBD1 (6 bases). The sequence was obtained from an adult in good health. Here the CDR3 reads CASSQHRESGANVLTF. The CDR3 DNA sequence: TGCGCCAGCAGCCAGCACAGGGAATCTGGGGCCAACGTCCTGACTTTC.